This T cell receptor (beta chain) stems from a study of Graves' ophthalmopathy and Graves' hyperthyroidism. Study conclusions and caveats: Most expanded clonotypes from thyroid (those above 0.001 frequency) were also found in blood.

Beta-chain TCR CDR3 regions were amplified from RNA transcripts. Scientists carried out first-round RT-PCR using HTBI primers and then a second-round multiplex PCR. MiXCR was run by TCRdb on the multiplex PCR reads, yielding one entry per CDR3 protein. This sample has around 660,000 distinct CDR3 sequences, with roughly two fifths found just once. All donors with ophthalmopathy were recorded as having moderate-to-severe activity, CAS ≥3, NOSPECS ≥4 and a duration under 3 months. No donor had other autoimmune disease, uncontrolled infection, pregnancy or lactation. The diagnostic workup employed clinical symptoms, serum thyroxine, TRAb, thyroid ultrasound and orbital computed tomography. This clonotype was counted once. Its specificity is not known. This CDR3 is 15 amino acids long. Germline values: CDR1 LNHDA, CDR2 SQIVND (reference sequence). The V and J ends lost 2 bases and 2 bases, in that order; junction bases with no gene match: 6.

This clonotype was obtained from an adult man with Graves' ophthalmopathy. The chain uses TRBV19 and TRBJ2-7; 7 positions agree with TRBD1. What was sequenced was peripheral blood. The CDR3 bases are TGTGCCAGTAGTATAAGCGGACAGGACACCTACGAGCAGTACTTC. Its translation: CASSISGQDTYEQYF.